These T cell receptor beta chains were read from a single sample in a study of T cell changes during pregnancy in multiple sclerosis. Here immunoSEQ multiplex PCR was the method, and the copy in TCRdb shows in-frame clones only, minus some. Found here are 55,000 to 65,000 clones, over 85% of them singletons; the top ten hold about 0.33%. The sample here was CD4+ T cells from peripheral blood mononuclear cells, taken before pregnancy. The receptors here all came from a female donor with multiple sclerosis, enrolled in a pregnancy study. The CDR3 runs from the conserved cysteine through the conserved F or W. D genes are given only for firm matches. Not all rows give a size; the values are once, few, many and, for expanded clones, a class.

CDR3nt: TGTGCCAGCAGCAGACCCGGGACAGGGGGTAAGAACATTCAGTACTTC
CDR3aa: CASSRPGTGGKNIQYF
v_gene: TRBV11-3
d_gene: TRBD1
abundance: NA
j_gene: TRBJ2-4

CDR3nt: TGTGCCAGCAAAACCTCGGGGCAGCCCCAGCATTTT
CDR3aa: CASKTSGQPQHF
v_gene: TRBV28
d_gene: NA
abundance: NA
j_gene: TRBJ1-5

CDR3nt: TGTGCCAGCAGCACCGGACAGTTGGGCCAAGCTTTCTTT
CDR3aa: CASSTGQLGQAFF
v_gene: TRBV7-9
d_gene: NA
abundance: NA
j_gene: TRBJ1-1

CDR3nt: TGTGCCACCAGCAGAGTTCCCGTGGAGACCCAGTACTTC
CDR3aa: CATSRVPVETQYF
v_gene: TRBV15
d_gene: NA
abundance: NA
j_gene: TRBJ2-5

CDR3nt: TGTGCCAGCAGTTCGACAGGGGGCCATAGGAACACTGAAGCTTTCTTT
CDR3aa: CASSSTGGHRNTEAFF
v_gene: TRBV6-5
d_gene: TRBD1
abundance: NA
j_gene: TRBJ1-1

CDR3nt: TGTGCCAGCAGCCAAGATAAACAGGTGGGAACTAGCGGGAGAACAGATACGCAGTATTTT
CDR3aa: CASSQDKQVGTSGRTDTQYF
v_gene: TRBV4-2
d_gene: TRBD2
abundance: few
j_gene: TRBJ2-3

CDR3nt: TGTGCCAGCAGCCGGAGCGGGAGAGGCTACAATGAGCAGTTCTTC
CDR3aa: CASSRSGRGYNEQFF
v_gene: TRBV9
d_gene: TRBD2
abundance: NA
j_gene: TRBJ2-1

CDR3nt: TGTGCCTGGAGTGTACGGGGGAGGGAGACCCAGTACTTC
CDR3aa: CAWSVRGRETQYF
v_gene: TRBV30
d_gene: NA
abundance: NA
j_gene: TRBJ2-5

CDR3nt: TGTGCCAGCTTCCCCGCAGGGGCCCGTTTGAACACTGAAGCTTTCTTT
CDR3aa: CASFPAGARLNTEAFF
v_gene: TRBV21-1
d_gene: NA
abundance: NA
j_gene: TRBJ1-1

CDR3nt: TGTGCCAGTAGTATCGGATTTCGGGCTAGCGGGAGAAGGGAGATCTATGAGCAGTTCTTC
CDR3aa: CASSIGFRASGRREIYEQFF
v_gene: TRBV19
d_gene: TRBD2
abundance: NA
j_gene: TRBJ2-1

CDR3nt: TGTGCCAGCAGCTTAACTGCCCTAGCGGGAGCTGGGGAGCAGTTCTTC
CDR3aa: CASSLTALAGAGEQFF
v_gene: TRBV7-3
d_gene: TRBD2
abundance: NA
j_gene: TRBJ2-1

CDR3nt: TGTGCCAGCAGTGACAGGGGTCCCGACTACGAGCAGTACTTC
CDR3aa: CASSDRGPDYEQYF
v_gene: TRBV6-6
d_gene: TRBD1
abundance: NA
j_gene: TRBJ2-7

CDR3nt: TGCAGCGTTGAACGGAGGATCTCCTACAATGAGCAGTTCTTC
CDR3aa: CSVERRISYNEQFF
v_gene: TRBV29-1
d_gene: NA
abundance: NA
j_gene: TRBJ2-1

CDR3nt: TGTGCCAGCAGTGGCAAGACAGGGGGCGTACTGTTTTTT
CDR3aa: CASSGKTGGVLFF
v_gene: TRBV25-1
d_gene: TRBD1
abundance: NA
j_gene: TRBJ1-4

CDR3nt: TGTGCCAGCAGTTTTGGGGCAGGGGGCGCGTATACGCAGTATTTT
CDR3aa: CASSFGAGGAYTQYF
v_gene: TRBV27
d_gene: TRBD1
abundance: NA
j_gene: TRBJ2-3

CDR3nt: TGTGCCAGCAGTTTAGTGGCGGGAGGATTCGGCGAGCAGTACTTC
CDR3aa: CASSLVAGGFGEQYF
v_gene: TRBV27
d_gene: TRBD2
abundance: NA
j_gene: TRBJ2-7

CDR3nt: TGTGCCAGCATCCTCAACACTGAAGCTTTCTTT
CDR3aa: CASILNTEAFF
v_gene: TRBV28
d_gene: NA
abundance: NA
j_gene: TRBJ1-1

CDR3nt: TGTGCCTGGAAGGCCCCACGGGGTTCCACTGAAGCTTTCTTT
CDR3aa: CAWKAPRGSTEAFF
v_gene: TRBV30
d_gene: NA
abundance: NA
j_gene: TRBJ1-1

CDR3nt: TGTGCCAGTAGGAGGAAAGAGCAGGGATGGTACGAGCAGTACTTC
CDR3aa: CASRRKEQGWYEQYF
v_gene: TRBV19
d_gene: NA
abundance: NA
j_gene: TRBJ2-7

CDR3nt: TGTGCCAGCAGCTTATTTACAGGAGCTGAAGCTTTCTTT
CDR3aa: CASSLFTGAEAFF
v_gene: TRBV7-2
d_gene: NA
abundance: NA
j_gene: TRBJ1-1

CDR3nt: TGTGCCAGCAGCGTAGACATTGGAAACACCATATATTTT
CDR3aa: CASSVDIGNTIYF
v_gene: TRBV9
d_gene: NA
abundance: NA
j_gene: TRBJ1-3

CDR3nt: TGTGCCAGTAGTATTAAGACAGGGGGCTACGAGCAGTACTTC
CDR3aa: CASSIKTGGYEQYF
v_gene: TRBV19
d_gene: TRBD1
abundance: NA
j_gene: TRBJ2-7

CDR3nt: TGTGCCAGTAGTAACGTGGGAGGGCCGAAGACCCAGTACTTC
CDR3aa: CASSNVGGPKTQYF
v_gene: TRBV19
d_gene: TRBD2
abundance: NA
j_gene: TRBJ2-5

CDR3nt: TGCAGCGCTAGGAAGCTGATATCTCAAGATACGCAGTATTTT
CDR3aa: CSARKLISQDTQYF
v_gene: TRBV29-1
d_gene: NA
abundance: NA
j_gene: TRBJ2-3

CDR3nt: TGTGCCAGTGGGACTAGCTACGAGCAGTACTTC
CDR3aa: CASGTSYEQYF
v_gene: TRBV28
d_gene: TRBD2
abundance: NA
j_gene: TRBJ2-7

CDR3nt: TGTGCCAGCAGCTCCGGGACAGGGGGCGCAGTAAGTGGCTACACCTTC
CDR3aa: CASSSGTGGAVSGYTF
v_gene: TRBV11-2
d_gene: TRBD1
abundance: NA
j_gene: TRBJ1-2

CDR3nt: TGTGCCAGCAGTGCTTTCGGTCAGGGGATGAACACTGAAGCTTTCTTT
CDR3aa: CASSAFGQGMNTEAFF
v_gene: TRBV2
d_gene: NA
abundance: NA
j_gene: TRBJ1-1

CDR3nt: TGTGCCAGCAGCTCCTACAGGGACGAAGAAAAACTGTTTTTT
CDR3aa: CASSSYRDEEKLFF
v_gene: TRBV7-9
d_gene: NA
abundance: NA
j_gene: TRBJ1-4

CDR3nt: TGTGCCAGCAGCCCAAAGACAGAGATTAACACTGAAGCTTTCTTT
CDR3aa: CASSPKTEINTEAFF
v_gene: TRBV13
d_gene: NA
abundance: NA
j_gene: TRBJ1-1

CDR3nt: TGTGCCAGCAGCCCCGCTCGCAGGGTAGTTTACAATGAGCAGTTCTTC
CDR3aa: CASSPARRVVYNEQFF
v_gene: TRBV7-2
d_gene: NA
abundance: NA
j_gene: TRBJ2-1

CDR3nt: TGTGCCAGCAGCTTAACTAGCATCTTTGATACGCAGTATTTT
CDR3aa: CASSLTSIFDTQYF
v_gene: TRBV7-6
d_gene: NA
abundance: NA
j_gene: TRBJ2-3

CDR3nt: TGTGCCATCAGTGGGTCAGTGGCCGACAGAGATACGCAGTATTTT
CDR3aa: CAISGSVADRDTQYF
v_gene: TRBV10-3
d_gene: NA
abundance: NA
j_gene: TRBJ2-3

CDR3nt: TGTGCCAGCAGCCCTCGGAGGACTAGCGGGTCGGGCAATGAGCAGTTCTTC
CDR3aa: CASSPRRTSGSGNEQFF
v_gene: TRBV27
d_gene: TRBD2
abundance: NA
j_gene: TRBJ2-1

CDR3nt: TGTGCCAGCAGCTTGGTGACGGGGACAGGGAGTCTTGGCTACACCTTC
CDR3aa: CASSLVTGTGSLGYTF
v_gene: TRBV5-6
d_gene: TRBD1
abundance: NA
j_gene: TRBJ1-2

CDR3nt: TGTGCCAGCAGCGTAGTGACAGGGGGATCACCCCTCCACTTT
CDR3aa: CASSVVTGGSPLHF
v_gene: TRBV9
d_gene: TRBD1
abundance: NA
j_gene: TRBJ1-6

CDR3nt: TGTGCCAGCAGCGTAGGGGCTAGCGGGAGGACTGAGCAGTTCTTC
CDR3aa: CASSVGASGRTEQFF
v_gene: TRBV9
d_gene: TRBD2
abundance: NA
j_gene: TRBJ2-1